The T cell receptor (beta chain) described here comes from a study of read filtering for tumor transcriptome and immune sequencing. Turning to the study itself: Transcriptome libraries were built from DNase-treated RNA.

The library was built from about 400 ng RNA with molecular barcoded adaptors for alpha/delta and beta/gamma chains. MiXCR, run by TCRdb on the reads, gives a single entry per CDR3 protein. The table has under 80,000 distinct CDR3 sequences, about a fifth seen once; the top ten hold roughly an eighth. A word on this clonotype: This may come from a read error, since a much larger clone is one base off.

Germline CDR1 SGHRS, CDR2 YFSETQ. After removal of 4 bases from V and 3 bases from J, the junction contained 8 bases not matched to a gene. This CDR3 has 15 amino acids. Sequenced sample: a population of CD138-negative cells sorted from bone marrow. The receptor comes from a donor aged 40 or over with multiple myeloma. The chain recombines TRBV5-1 with TRBJ2-5; the match to TRBD1 covers 8 bases. The CDR3 loop reads CASSLSGQGKETQYF. CDR3 in DNA: TGCGCCAGCAGCCTGTCCGGACAGGGAAAAGAGACCCAGTACTTC.